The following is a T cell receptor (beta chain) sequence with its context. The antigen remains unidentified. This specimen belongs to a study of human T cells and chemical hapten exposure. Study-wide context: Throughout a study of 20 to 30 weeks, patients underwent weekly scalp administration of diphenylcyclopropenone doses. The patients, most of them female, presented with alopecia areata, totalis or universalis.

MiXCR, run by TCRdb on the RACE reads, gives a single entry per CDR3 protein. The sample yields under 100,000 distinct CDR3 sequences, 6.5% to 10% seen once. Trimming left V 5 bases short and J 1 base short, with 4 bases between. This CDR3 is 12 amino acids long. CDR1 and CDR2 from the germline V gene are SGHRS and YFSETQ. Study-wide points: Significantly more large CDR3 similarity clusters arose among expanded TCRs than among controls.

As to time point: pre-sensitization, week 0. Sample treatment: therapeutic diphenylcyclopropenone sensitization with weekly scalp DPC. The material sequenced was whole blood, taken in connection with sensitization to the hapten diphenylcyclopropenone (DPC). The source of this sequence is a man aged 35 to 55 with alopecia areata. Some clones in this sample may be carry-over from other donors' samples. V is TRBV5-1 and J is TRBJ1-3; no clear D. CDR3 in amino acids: CASRDSGNTIYF. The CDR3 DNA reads TGCGCCAGCAGAGATTCTGGAAACACCATATATTTT. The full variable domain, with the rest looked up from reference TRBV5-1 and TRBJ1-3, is KAGVTQTPRYLIKTRGQQVTLSCSPISGHRSVSWYQQTPGQGLQFLFEYFSETQRNKGNFPGRFSGRQFSNSRSEMNVSTLELGDSALYLCASRDSGNTIYFGEGSWLTVV.